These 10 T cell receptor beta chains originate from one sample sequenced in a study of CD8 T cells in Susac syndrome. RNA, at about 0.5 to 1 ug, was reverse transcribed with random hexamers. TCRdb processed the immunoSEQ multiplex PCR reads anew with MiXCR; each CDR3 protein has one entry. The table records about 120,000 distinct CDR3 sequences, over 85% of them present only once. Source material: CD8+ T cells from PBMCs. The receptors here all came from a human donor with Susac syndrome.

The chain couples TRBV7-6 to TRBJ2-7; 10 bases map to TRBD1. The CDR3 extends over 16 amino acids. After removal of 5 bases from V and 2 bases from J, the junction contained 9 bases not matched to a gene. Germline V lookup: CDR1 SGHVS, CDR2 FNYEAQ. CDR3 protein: CASSAPGTGVTYEQYF. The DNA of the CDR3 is TGTGCCAGCAGCGCCCCCGGGACAGGGGTCACCTACGAGCAGTACTTC.

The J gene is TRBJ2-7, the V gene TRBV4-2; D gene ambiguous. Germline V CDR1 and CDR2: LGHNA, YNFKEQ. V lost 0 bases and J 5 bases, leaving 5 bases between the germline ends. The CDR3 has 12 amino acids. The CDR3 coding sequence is TGTGCCAGCAGCCAAGACTCGAACGAGCAGTACTTC. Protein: CASSQDSNEQYF.

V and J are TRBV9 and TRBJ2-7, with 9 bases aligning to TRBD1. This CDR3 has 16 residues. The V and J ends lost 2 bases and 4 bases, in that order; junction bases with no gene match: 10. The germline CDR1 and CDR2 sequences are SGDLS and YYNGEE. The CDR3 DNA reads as TGTGCCAGCAGCGTCAGTGGGACAGGGAATTTGTACGAGCAGTACTTC. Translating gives CASSVSGTGNLYEQYF.

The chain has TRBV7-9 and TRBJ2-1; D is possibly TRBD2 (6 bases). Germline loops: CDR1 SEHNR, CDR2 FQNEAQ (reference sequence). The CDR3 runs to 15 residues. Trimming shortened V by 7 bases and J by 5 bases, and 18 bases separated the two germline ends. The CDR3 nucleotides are TGTGCCAGCAACTATGCTGCGGGGAAGAACAATGAGCAGTTCTTC. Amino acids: CASNYAAGKNNEQFF. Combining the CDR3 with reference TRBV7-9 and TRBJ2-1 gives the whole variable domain DTGVSQNPRHKITKRGQNVTFRCDPISEHNRLYWYRQTLGQGPEFLTYFQNEAQLEKSRLLSDRFSAERPKGSFSTLEIQRTEQGDSAMYLCASNYAAGKNNEQFFGPGTRLTVL.

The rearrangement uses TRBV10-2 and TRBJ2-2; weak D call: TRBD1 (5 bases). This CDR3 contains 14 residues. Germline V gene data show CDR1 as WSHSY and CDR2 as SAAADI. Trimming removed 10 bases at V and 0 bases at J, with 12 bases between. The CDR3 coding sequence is TGCGCCATCCAGGCGGACACGAACACCGGGGAGCTGTTTTTT. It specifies CAIQADTNTGELFF.

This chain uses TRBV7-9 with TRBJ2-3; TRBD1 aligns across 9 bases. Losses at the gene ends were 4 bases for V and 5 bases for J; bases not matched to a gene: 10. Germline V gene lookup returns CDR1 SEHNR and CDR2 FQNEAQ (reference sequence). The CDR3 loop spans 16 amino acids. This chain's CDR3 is CASSSTGTGLGDTQYF. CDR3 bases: TGTGCCAGCAGCTCAACCGGGACAGGGCTAGGAGATACGCAGTATTTT.

The CDR3 is CASGREVVDEQYF. CDR3 coding DNA: TGTGCCAGCGGTAGGGAGGTAGTAGACGAGCAGTACTTC. The J gene is TRBJ2-7, the V gene TRBV28; D may be TRBD2 (6 bases). The CDR3 totals 13 residues. Trimming removed 8 bases from V and 5 bases from J, with 16 bases in between. Germline assignment: CDR1 MDHEN and CDR2 SYDVKM. Full variable domain (remainder filled in from reference TRBV28 and TRBJ2-7): DVKVTQSSRYLVKRTGEKVFLECVQDMDHENMFWYRQDPGLGLRLIYFSYDVKMKEKGDIPEGYSVSREKKERFSLILESASTNQTSMYLCASGREVVDEQYFGPGTRLTVT.

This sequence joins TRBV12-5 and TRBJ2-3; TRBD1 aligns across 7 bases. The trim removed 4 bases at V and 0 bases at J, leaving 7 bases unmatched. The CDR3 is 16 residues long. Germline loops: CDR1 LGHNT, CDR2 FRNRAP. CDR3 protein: CASGSGQVVSTDTQYF. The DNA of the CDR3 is TGTGCTAGTGGTTCCGGACAGGTAGTTAGCACAGATACGCAGTATTTT. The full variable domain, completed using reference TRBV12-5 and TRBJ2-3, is DARVTQTPRHKVTEMGQEVTMRCQPILGHNTVFWYRQTMMQGLELLAYFRNRAPLDDSGMPKDRFSAEMPDATLATLKIQPSEPRDSAVYFCASGSGQVVSTDTQYFGPGTRLTVL.

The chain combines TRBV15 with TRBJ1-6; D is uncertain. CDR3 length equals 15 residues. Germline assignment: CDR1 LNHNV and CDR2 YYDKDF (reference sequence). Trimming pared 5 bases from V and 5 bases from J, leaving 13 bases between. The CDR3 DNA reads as TGTGCCACCAGCCTCCAGGACCGAGATAATTCACCCCTCCACTTT. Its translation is CATSLQDRDNSPLHF.

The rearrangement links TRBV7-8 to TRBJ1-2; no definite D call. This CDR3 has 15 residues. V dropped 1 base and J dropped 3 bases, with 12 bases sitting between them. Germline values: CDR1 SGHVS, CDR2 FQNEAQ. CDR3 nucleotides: TGTGCCAGCAGCTTAGATCCTAGTCCAGACTATGGCTACACCTTC. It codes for CASSLDPSPDYGYTF.